One sample yielded the 30 T cell receptor beta chains listed below, sequenced in a study of T cells after yellow fever vaccination. TCRdb re-called the 5' RACE reads with MiXCR, one entry per CDR3 protein. Among some 49,000 distinct CDR3 sequences listed, around 6.4% were seen once. This specimen consisted of PBMCs, either bulk or a sorted T-cell subset (CD4+, CD8+, memory, or dextramer-sorted; not recorded which), obtained 45 days after the yellow fever booster vaccination. Source of these receptors: a man aged 25-45 years who received the YFV17D yellow fever vaccine.

In this sample, this clonotype turned up many times. V gene TRBV7-2 combines with J gene TRBJ2-7; 10 bases align to TRBD1. The CDR3 spans 14 residues. V was clipped by 8 bases and J by 2 bases; unmatched bases: 6. Germline V CDR1 and CDR2: SGHTA, FQGNSA. The CDR3 loop is CASCTGTGAYEQYF. CDR3 coding DNA: TGTGCCAGCTGTACCGGGACAGGGGCCTACGAGCAGTACTTC.

This chain links TRBV7-2 with TRBJ2-1; 12 bases are shared with TRBD1. This CDR3 comprises 17 residues. Germline CDR1 is SGHTA and CDR2 is FQGNSA. The junction had 8 bases not matched to a gene; V was cut back by 4 bases and J by 4 bases. CDR3 nucleotides: TGTGCCAGCAGCTACGACCGGGACAGGGGGCTTTACAATGAGCAGTTCTTC. Its translation: CASSYDRDRGLYNEQFF. The complete variable domain, with remaining parts taken from reference TRBV7-2 and TRBJ2-1, reads GAGVSQSPSNKVTEKGKDVELRCDPISGHTALYWYRQSLGQGLEFLIYFQGNSAPDKSGLPSDRFSAERTGGSVSTLTIQRTQQEDSAVYLCASSYDRDRGLYNEQFFGPGTRLTVL.

This chain connects TRBV7-2 to TRBJ2-5, with TRBD2 matching 8 bases. Germline V gene lookup returns CDR1 SGHTA and CDR2 FQGNSA. The CDR3 is 15 amino acids. With 2 bases clipped from V and 1 base from J, the junction kept 3 bases outside the gene matches. The CDR3 sequence: CASSLTSGSQETQYF. The CDR3 coding sequence is TGTGCCAGCAGCTTAACGAGCGGGAGCCAAGAGACCCAGTACTTC.

This clonotype was seen at least ten times. The CDR3 protein is CASSLSGGRGDTQYF. The CDR3 DNA is TGTGCCAGCAGCTTAAGCGGGGGAAGGGGAGATACGCAGTATTTT. V is TRBV7-2 and J is TRBJ2-3; TRBD2 matches at 8 bases. The CDR3 is 15 residues long. V was pared by 2 bases and J by 5 bases, with 6 bases of the junction left unmatched. CDR1 and CDR2 (germline): SGHTA, FQGNSA. The entire variable domain, with the rest obtained from reference TRBV7-2 and TRBJ2-3, is as follows: GAGVSQSPSNKVTEKGKDVELRCDPISGHTALYWYRQSLGQGLEFLIYFQGNSAPDKSGLPSDRFSAERTGGSVSTLTIQRTQQEDSAVYLCASSLSGGRGDTQYFGPGTRLTVL.

This clonotype was recorded at least ten times. The rearrangement links TRBV6-2 or TRBV6-3 to TRBJ2-3; 8 bases map to TRBD2. The CDR3 extends over 15 amino acids. The germline V gene has CDR1 MNHEY and CDR2 SVGEGT. V lost 6 bases to trimming and J lost 1 base; unmatched junction nucleotides: 6. The CDR3 loop reads CASSPLAAGTDTQYF. The CDR3, as DNA: TGTGCCAGCAGCCCACTAGCGGCGGGCACAGATACGCAGTATTTT.

Ten or more counts support this clonotype. The chain links TRBV29-1 to TRBJ1-1; maybe TRBD1 (5 bases). Germline loops: CDR1 SQVTM, CDR2 ANQGSEA. The CDR3 length is 15 residues. V gave up 4 bases and J gave up 0 bases, with 15 bases separating them. The CDR3 sequence: CSVGGASIMNTEAFF. CDR3 nucleotide sequence: TGCAGCGTTGGAGGGGCCTCTATCATGAACACTGAAGCTTTCTTT.

This clonotype showed up many times. The J gene is TRBJ2-7, the V gene TRBV7-9; TRBD1 is a possible D gene (5 bases). Germline CDR1 reads SEHNR; CDR2 reads FQNEAQ (reference sequence). V was cut by 1 base and J by 3 bases, with 7 bases left in between. This CDR3 spans 13 amino acids. In DNA form, the CDR3 reads TGTGCCAGCAGCTTAGGGACAAACTACGAGCAGTACTTC. Translating it yields CASSLGTNYEQYF.

The sample holds many counts of this clonotype. The chain combines TRBV20-1 with TRBJ2-3, with D unclear. The CDR3 sequence is 11 residues long. Germline V gives CDR1 DFQATT, CDR2 SNEGSKA (reference sequence). Trimming stripped 1 base from V and 6 bases from J, with 5 bases between. The CDR3 bases are TGCAGTGCTAGAGGTGGGGATACGCAGTATTTT. This sequence encodes CSARGGDTQYF.

There are many counts of this clonotype. The chain uses TRBV27 and TRBJ2-2, with TRBD2 matching 7 bases. The germline V gene encodes CDR1 MNHEY and CDR2 SMNVEV (reference sequence). The CDR3 runs to 19 residues. The trim removed 7 bases at V and 2 bases at J, leaving 19 bases unmatched. The CDR3 region is CASIKTPNMGGINTGELFF. Here the CDR3 DNA reads TGTGCCAGCATTAAAACCCCCAATATGGGGGGGATTAACACCGGGGAGCTGTTTTTT.

The chain recombines TRBV5-1 with TRBJ2-6; no definite D call. This CDR3 is built from 15 residues. From germline, CDR1 is SGHRS and CDR2 YFSETQ. V was cut by 0 bases and J by 1 base, with 5 bases left in between. CDR3 DNA sequence: TGCGCCAGCAGCTTGGTGACTTCTGGGGCCAACGTCCTGACTTTC. Its protein product is CASSLVTSGANVLTF.

This clonotype is labeled as medium-sized (0.01 to 0.1%). CDR3 sequence: CASRTSGNEQFF. The CDR3, as DNA: TGTGCCAGCAGAACAAGCGGAAATGAGCAGTTCTTC. The rearrangement uses TRBV12-3 or TRBV12-4 and TRBJ2-1; D might be TRBD2 (5 bases). V shed 6 bases and J shed 7 bases, with 10 bases lying between them. CDR3 size: 12 residues.

This clonotype was counted between two and nine times. The V call is TRBV20-1, the J call TRBJ2-7, with 9 bases lining up with TRBD1. The V segment lost 7 bases and the J segment 1 base; nucleotides outside the gene matches: 8. Germline V gene sequence: CDR1 DFQATT, CDR2 SNEGSKA (reference sequence). The CDR3 consists of 14 residues. This chain's CDR3 is CSGYSGTGSYEQYF. The CDR3 DNA is TGCAGTGGTTACTCCGGGACAGGGTCCTACGAGCAGTACTTC.

In this sample, this clonotype is medium-sized. CDR3 residues: CASSLGYNTEAFF. CDR3 DNA: TGTGCCAGCAGCTTAGGCTACAACACTGAAGCTTTCTTT. The chain combines TRBV7-3 with TRBJ1-1, with unresolved D. The V gene's germline CDR1 is SGHTA and CDR2 FQGTGA. Trimming took 2 bases from V and 2 from J, leaving 6 bases between them. This CDR3 has 13 amino acids.

This clonotype came up a few times. The chain joins TRBV19 to TRBJ2-2, with 12 bases lining up with TRBD2. The CDR3 consists of 16 residues. Germline V lookup: CDR1 LNHDA, CDR2 SQIVND (reference sequence). The V gene end was trimmed by 5 bases and the J gene end by 6 bases; junction bases not matched to a gene: 7. Here the CDR3 DNA reads TGTGCCAGTAGTTCTAGACTAGCGGGAGTTCCCGGGGAGCTGTTTTTT. Amino acids: CASSSRLAGVPGELFF.

V is TRBV15 and J is TRBJ1-5; 7 bases match TRBD1. CDR1 is LNHNV, CDR2 YYDKDF, per germline (reference sequence). V lost 0 bases to trimming and J lost 6 bases; unmatched junction nucleotides: 5. There are 15 residues in the CDR3. In DNA, the CDR3 is TGTGCCACCAGCAGAGATACAGGGGTGGCTCAGCCCCAGCATTTT. Amino acid sequence: CATSRDTGVAQPQHF.

This clonotype was detected ten times or more. The chain uses TRBV12-3 or TRBV12-4 and TRBJ2-7, with 8 bases aligning to TRBD2. The CDR3 contains 15 residues. With V trimmed by 2 bases and J by 1 base, 4 bases remained unmatched. CDR3 in DNA: TGTGCCAGCAGTTTATACGCGGGAGGATCCTACGAGCAGTACTTC. Amino acid sequence: CASSLYAGGSYEQYF.

This clonotype came up many times. The chain is built from TRBV6-5 and TRBJ2-7, with 10 positions matching TRBD2. This CDR3 spans 14 amino acids. The germline CDR1 and CDR2 sequences are MNHEY and SVGAGI. The V and J ends lost 4 bases and 1 base, in that order; junction bases with no gene match: 1. In nucleotides, the CDR3 is TGTGCCAGCAGTTTAGCGGGAGGTTCCTACGAGCAGTACTTC. It yields the protein CASSLAGGSYEQYF.

At least ten counts were recorded for this clonotype. This chain connects TRBV5-5 to TRBJ1-1; 7 bases map to TRBD1. Germline CDR1 and CDR2: SGHKS and YYEKEE (reference sequence). The CDR3 has 14 amino acids. The junction had 8 bases not matched to a gene; V was cut back by 4 bases and J by 5 bases. The CDR3 region has the DNA TGTGCCAGCAGCACCCCGACAGGGCGGACTGAAGCTTTCTTT. It translates to CASSTPTGRTEAFF.

This clonotype was recorded at least ten times. V gene TRBV14 combines with J gene TRBJ2-5; 10 bases line up with TRBD2. This CDR3 is built from 15 residues. Germline CDR1 SGHDN, CDR2 FVKESK. The V segment lost 5 bases and the J segment 1 base; nucleotides outside the gene matches: 4. The CDR3 is CASSSTSGTQETQYF. The CDR3, as DNA: TGTGCCAGCAGCTCCACTAGCGGGACCCAAGAGACCCAGTACTTC.

This clonotype was picked up a small number of times. The rearrangement joins TRBV7-2 to TRBJ2-1; D assignment may be TRBD1 or TRBD2 (5 bases each). The CDR3 extends over 17 amino acids. Trimming took 1 base from V and 0 from J, leaving 13 bases between them. Looked up from germline, CDR1 is SGHTA and CDR2 is FQGNSA. The CDR3 reads CASSLGAGTFSYNEQFF. CDR3 bases: TGTGCCAGCAGCTTAGGGGCAGGGACCTTCTCCTACAATGAGCAGTTCTTC. Full variable domain (missing parts from reference TRBV7-2 and TRBJ2-1): GAGVSQSPSNKVTEKGKDVELRCDPISGHTALYWYRQSLGQGLEFLIYFQGNSAPDKSGLPSDRFSAERTGGSVSTLTIQRTQQEDSAVYLCASSLGAGTFSYNEQFFGPGTRLTVL.

This clonotype was seen repeatedly, ten times or more. The V and J genes are TRBV3-1 and TRBJ2-7; the D is unclear. V was clipped by 1 base and J by 6 bases, with 10 bases between them. CDR3 length: 13 amino acids. From germline, CDR1 is LGHDT and CDR2 YNNKEL (reference sequence). CDR3 in DNA: TGTGCCAGCAGCCAAGTCCGCGGACGCGAGCAGTACTTC. This gives the protein CASSQVRGREQYF.

This clonotype was recorded at least ten times. The gene calls are TRBV6-1 and TRBJ1-2; TRBD1 might be the D (5 bases). Germline values: CDR1 MNHNS, CDR2 SASEGT. The length of the CDR3 is 13 residues. Trimming pared 6 bases from V and 7 bases from J, leaving 15 bases between. In DNA form, the CDR3 reads TGTGCCAGCAGACAGGAAAGGGTCTCTGGCTACACCTTC. Translated: CASRQERVSGYTF.

Ten or more counts support this clonotype. V gene TRBV20-1 combines with J gene TRBJ2-5; D gene unclear. Trimming stripped 0 bases from V and 7 bases from J, with 12 bases between. CDR3 size: 13 residues. Per the germline V gene, CDR1 is DFQATT and CDR2 is SNEGSKA (reference sequence). The CDR3 is CSARDGGPGTQYF. CDR3 DNA: TGCAGTGCTAGAGACGGCGGTCCGGGGACCCAGTACTTC.

This clonotype was recorded at least ten times. At one end the junction does not follow the germline gene, possibly because of a read error. The chain is built from TRBV11-2 and TRBJ1-1; no clear D. The CDR3 sequence is 12 residues long. The V gene's germline CDR1 is SGHAT and CDR2 FQNNGV. The CDR3 region has the DNA TGTGCCAGCAGCTTATCAGTTATGGAGCTGGTCTTT. It translates to CASSLSVMELVF.

There are a few counts of this clonotype. This chain links TRBV30 with TRBJ2-7; possible D gene TRBD1, 5 bases. Germline V gives CDR1 GTSNPN, CDR2 SVGIG (reference sequence). The CDR3 spans 13 residues. V lost 5 bases, J lost 2 bases, and 13 bases lay in between. The CDR3 bases are TGTGCCTGGGCAAGGGGTCTCACCTACGAGCAGTACTTC. Translation gives CAWARGLTYEQYF.

In this sample, this clonotype turned up a few times. J is TRBJ2-2 and V is TRBV5-1; 9 bases align to TRBD2. Germline-derived CDR1 and CDR2 are SGHRS and YFSETQ. The CDR3 totals 15 residues. V lost 4 bases, J lost 6 bases, and 7 bases stayed unmatched. CDR3 DNA: TGCGCCAGCAGCCCGGGACTAGCAGCCCCCGGGGAGCTGTTTTTT. Translating it yields CASSPGLAAPGELFF. The full variable domain, completed using reference TRBV5-1 and TRBJ2-2, is KAGVTQTPRYLIKTRGQQVTLSCSPISGHRSVSWYQQTPGQGLQFLFEYFSETQRNKGNFPGRFSGRQFSNSRSEMNVSTLELGDSALYLCASSPGLAAPGELFFGEGSRLTVL.

This clonotype was observed at least ten times. The rearrangement joins TRBV12-3 or TRBV12-4 to TRBJ1-2, with 7 positions matching TRBD1. This CDR3 comprises 12 residues. V lost 5 bases and J lost 8; bases outside the gene matches: 5. CDR3 coding DNA: TGTGCCAGCAGTATCAGACAGGGAGGCTACACCTTC. Translated: CASSIRQGGYTF.

This clonotype turned up a few times. The rearrangement links TRBV19 to TRBJ2-4; D may be TRBD1 (5 bases). V dropped 10 bases and J dropped 6 bases, with 13 bases sitting between them. Germline assignment: CDR1 LNHDA and CDR2 SQIVND (reference sequence). The CDR3 covers 12 residues. CDR3 sequence (DNA): TGTGCCACCTCCCAGGGTGGAAACATTCAGTACTTC. Its translation is CATSQGGNIQYF.

This clonotype came up many times. The CDR3 here is CASSQVALPGNEQFF. CDR3 nucleotides: TGCGCCAGCAGCCAAGTTGCCCTCCCCGGGAATGAGCAGTTCTTC. This rearrangement joins TRBV4-1 to TRBJ2-1; D gene uncertain. Germline V gene data show CDR1 as MGHRA and CDR2 as YSYEKL. Trimming removed 1 base at V and 7 bases at J, with 14 bases between. This CDR3 spans 15 amino acids.

This clonotype has at least ten counts. The chain recombines TRBV12-3 or TRBV12-4 with TRBJ2-5; D might be TRBD2 (5 bases). The length of the CDR3 is 15 residues. Trimming took 7 bases from V and 0 from J, leaving 15 bases between them. The CDR3 region is CASNLDLMYQETQYF. In nucleotides, the CDR3 is TGTGCCAGCAACCTGGACTTGATGTACCAAGAGACCCAGTACTTC.